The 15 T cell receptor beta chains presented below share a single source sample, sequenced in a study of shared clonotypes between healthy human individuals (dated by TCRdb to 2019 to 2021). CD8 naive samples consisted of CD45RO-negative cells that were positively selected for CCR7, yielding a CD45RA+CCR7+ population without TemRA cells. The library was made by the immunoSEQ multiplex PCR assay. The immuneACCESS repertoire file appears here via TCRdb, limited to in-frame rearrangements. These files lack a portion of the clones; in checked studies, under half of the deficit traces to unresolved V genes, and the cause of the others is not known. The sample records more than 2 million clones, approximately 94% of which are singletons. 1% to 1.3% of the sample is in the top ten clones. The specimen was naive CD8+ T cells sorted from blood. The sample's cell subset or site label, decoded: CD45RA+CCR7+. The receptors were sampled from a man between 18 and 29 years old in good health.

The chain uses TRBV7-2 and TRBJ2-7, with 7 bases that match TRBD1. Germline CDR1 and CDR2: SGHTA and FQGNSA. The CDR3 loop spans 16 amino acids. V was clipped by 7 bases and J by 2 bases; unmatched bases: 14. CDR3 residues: CASNGAEGTEPYEQYF. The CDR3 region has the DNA TGTGCCAGCAACGGAGCCGAGGGGACAGAACCCTACGAGCAGTACTTC. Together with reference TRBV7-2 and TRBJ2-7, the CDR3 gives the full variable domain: GAGVSQSPSNKVTEKGKDVELRCDPISGHTALYWYRQSLGQGLEFLIYFQGNSAPDKSGLPSDRFSAERTGGSVSTLTIQRTQQEDSAVYLCASNGAEGTEPYEQYFGPGTRLTVT.

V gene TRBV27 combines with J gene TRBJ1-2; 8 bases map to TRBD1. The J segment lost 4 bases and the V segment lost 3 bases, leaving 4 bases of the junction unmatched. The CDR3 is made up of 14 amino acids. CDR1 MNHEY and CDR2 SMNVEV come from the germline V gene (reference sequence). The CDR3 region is CASSFGQGAYGYTF. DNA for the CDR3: TGTGCCAGCAGTTTCGGACAGGGAGCCTATGGCTACACCTTC.

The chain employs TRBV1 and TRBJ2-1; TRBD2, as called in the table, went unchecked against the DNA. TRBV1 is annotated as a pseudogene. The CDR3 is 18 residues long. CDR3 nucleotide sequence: TGCACCAGCAGCCAAGATAGCCTAGCGGGGGCACTATACAATGAGCAGTTCTTC. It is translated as CTSSQDSLAGALYNEQFF.

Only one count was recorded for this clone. The CDR3: CASRAQSYNEQFF. CDR3 DNA sequence: TGTGCCAGCAGAGCCCAGTCCTACAATGAGCAGTTCTTC. The chain uses TRBV2 and TRBJ2-1; no reliable D call. The CDR3 is made up of 13 amino acids. The V end lost 6 bases, the J end lost 1 base, and 7 bases lay between the germline ends. Germline V gene lookup returns CDR1 SNHLY and CDR2 FYNNEI. Supplemented by reference TRBV2 and TRBJ2-1, the full variable domain reads EPEVTQTPSHQVTQMGQEVILRCVPISNHLYFYWYRQILGQKVEFLVSFYNNEISEKSEIFDDQFSVERPDGSNFTLKIRSTKLEDSAMYFCASRAQSYNEQFFGPGTRLTVL.

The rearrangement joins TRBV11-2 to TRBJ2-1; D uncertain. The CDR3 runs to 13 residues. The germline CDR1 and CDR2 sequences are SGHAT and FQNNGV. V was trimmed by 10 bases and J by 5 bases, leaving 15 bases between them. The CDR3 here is CATNLAGNNEQFF. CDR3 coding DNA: TGTGCCACCAACTTAGCAGGCAACAATGAGCAGTTCTTC.

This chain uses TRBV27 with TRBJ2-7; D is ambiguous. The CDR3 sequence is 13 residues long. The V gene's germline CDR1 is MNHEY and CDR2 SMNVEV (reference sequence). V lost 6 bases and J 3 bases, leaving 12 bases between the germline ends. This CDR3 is CASSPRPGYEQYF. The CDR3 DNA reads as TGTGCCAGCAGCCCGAGACCCGGCTACGAGCAGTACTTC.

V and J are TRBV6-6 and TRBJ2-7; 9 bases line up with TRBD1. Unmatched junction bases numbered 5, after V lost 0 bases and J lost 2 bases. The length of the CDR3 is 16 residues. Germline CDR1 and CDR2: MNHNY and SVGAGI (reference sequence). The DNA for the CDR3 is TGTGCCAGCAGTTACTCGTTGGACAGGGGCACCTACGAGCAGTACTTC. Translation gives CASSYSLDRGTYEQYF.

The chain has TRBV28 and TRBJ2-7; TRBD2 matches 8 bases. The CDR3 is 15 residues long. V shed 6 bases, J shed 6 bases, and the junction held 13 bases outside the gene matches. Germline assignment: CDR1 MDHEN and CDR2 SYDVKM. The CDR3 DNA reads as TGTGCCAGCAGCCCCCCCAGCGGGGGAGTAGGCGAGCAGTACTTC. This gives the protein CASSPPSGGVGEQYF.

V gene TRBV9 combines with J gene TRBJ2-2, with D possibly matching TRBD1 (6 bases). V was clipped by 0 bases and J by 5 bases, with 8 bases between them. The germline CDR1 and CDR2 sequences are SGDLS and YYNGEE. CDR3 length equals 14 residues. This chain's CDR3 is CASSVDRVTGELFF. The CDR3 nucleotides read TGTGCCAGCAGCGTAGACAGGGTAACCGGGGAGCTGTTTTTT.

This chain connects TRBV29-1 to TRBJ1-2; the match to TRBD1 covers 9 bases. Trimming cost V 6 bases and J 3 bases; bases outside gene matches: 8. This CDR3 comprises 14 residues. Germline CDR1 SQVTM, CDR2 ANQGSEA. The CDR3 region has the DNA TGCAGCGTGAACCTACAGGGGGCGGACTATGGCTACACCTTC. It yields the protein CSVNLQGADYGYTF.

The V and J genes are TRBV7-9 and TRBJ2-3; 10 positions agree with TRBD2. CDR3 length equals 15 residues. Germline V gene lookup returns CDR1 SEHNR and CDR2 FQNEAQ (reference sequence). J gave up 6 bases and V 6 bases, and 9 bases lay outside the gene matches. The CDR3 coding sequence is TGTGCCAGCAGACCACCGGGACTAGCGTCGGATACGCAGTATTTT. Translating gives CASRPPGLASDTQYF.

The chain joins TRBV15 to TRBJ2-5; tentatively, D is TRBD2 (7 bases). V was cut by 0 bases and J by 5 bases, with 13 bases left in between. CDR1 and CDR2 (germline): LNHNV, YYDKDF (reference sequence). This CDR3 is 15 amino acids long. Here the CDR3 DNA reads TGTGCCACCAGCAGAGATCGGGGGGCCCTTGAGACCCAGTACTTC. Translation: CATSRDRGALETQYF.

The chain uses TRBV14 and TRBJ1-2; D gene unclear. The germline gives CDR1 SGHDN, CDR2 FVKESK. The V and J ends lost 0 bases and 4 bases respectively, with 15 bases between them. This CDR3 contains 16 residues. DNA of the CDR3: TGTGCCAGCAGCCAAGATTTCAACGGCCTAGGCTATGGCTACACCTTC. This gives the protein CASSQDFNGLGYGYTF.

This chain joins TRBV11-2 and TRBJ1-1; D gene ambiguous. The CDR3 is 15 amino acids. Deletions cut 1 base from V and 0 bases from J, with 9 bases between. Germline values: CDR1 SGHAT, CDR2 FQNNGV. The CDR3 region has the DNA TGTGCCAGCAGCTTAGTAGAGGAGGTGAACACTGAAGCTTTCTTT. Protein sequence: CASSLVEEVNTEAFF.

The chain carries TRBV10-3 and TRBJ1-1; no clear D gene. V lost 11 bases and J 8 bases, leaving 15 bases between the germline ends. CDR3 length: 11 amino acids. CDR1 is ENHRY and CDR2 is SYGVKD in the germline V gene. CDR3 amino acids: CASVGGPEAFF. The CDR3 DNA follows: TGTGCCTCGGTCGGAGGTCCCGAAGCTTTCTTT.